The entry below describes one T cell receptor (beta chain). Its antigen remains unidentified. This record comes from a study of OX40 agonist ivuxolimab in advanced cancers. Study at large: Partial responses were recorded for three patients, including one with hepatocellular carcinoma and two with cutaneous melanoma. General study points: The study observed clonal expansion of CD4+ and CD8+ blood T cells by week 6 at 0.1 to 3.0 mg/kg.

The length of the CDR3 is 17 residues. Germline V gene lookup returns CDR1 SGDLS and CDR2 YYNGEE. Trimming removed 0 bases from V and 3 bases from J, with 17 bases in between. Clones were sequenced by immunoSEQ multiplex PCR, and TCRdb holds only the in-frame ones, with some missing. The table records approximately 84,000 clones, 75% to 90% of them present only once. The sample in question was CD4+ or CD8+ T cells sorted from blood, obtained in a trial of the OX40 agonist ivuxolimab. This sequence originates from an adult with an advanced solid tumor such as melanoma, head and neck, liver or kidney cancer. The chain links TRBV9 to TRBJ2-3, with a possible D match to TRBD1 (7 bases). The CDR3 coding sequence is TGTGCCAGCAGCGTAGCCCCCGGGGCAGGGGGGACAGATACGCAGTATTTT. Its translation: CASSVAPGAGGTDTQYF.